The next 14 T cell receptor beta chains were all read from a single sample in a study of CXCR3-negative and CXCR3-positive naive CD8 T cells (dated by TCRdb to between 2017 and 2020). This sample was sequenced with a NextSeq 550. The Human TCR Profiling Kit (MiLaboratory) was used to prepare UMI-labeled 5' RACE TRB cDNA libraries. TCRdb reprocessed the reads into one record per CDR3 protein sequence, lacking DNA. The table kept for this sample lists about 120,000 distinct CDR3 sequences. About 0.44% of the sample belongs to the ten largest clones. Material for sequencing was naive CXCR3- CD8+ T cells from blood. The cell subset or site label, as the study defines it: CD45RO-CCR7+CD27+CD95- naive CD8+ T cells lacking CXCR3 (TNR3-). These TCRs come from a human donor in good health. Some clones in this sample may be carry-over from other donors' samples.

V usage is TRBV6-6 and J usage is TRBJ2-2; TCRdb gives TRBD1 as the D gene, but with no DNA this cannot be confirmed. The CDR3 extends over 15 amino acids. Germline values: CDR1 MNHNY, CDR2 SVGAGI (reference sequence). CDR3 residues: CASSSPTGGVGELFF.

This CDR3 reads CASSYGTLADTQYF. This chain links TRBV7-2 with TRBJ2-3. The length of the CDR3 is 14 residues. The germline V gene has CDR1 SGHTA and CDR2 FQGNSA. The full variable domain, with the rest looked up from reference TRBV7-2 and TRBJ2-3, is GAGVSQSPSNKVTEKGKDVELRCDPISGHTALYWYRQSLGQGLEFLIYFQGNSAPDKSGLPSDRFSAERTGGSVSTLTIQRTQQEDSAVYLCASSYGTLADTQYFGPGTRLTVL.

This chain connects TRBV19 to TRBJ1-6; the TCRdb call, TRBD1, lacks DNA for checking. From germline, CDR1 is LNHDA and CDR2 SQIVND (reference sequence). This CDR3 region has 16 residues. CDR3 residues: CASSDRDRGTNSPLHF.

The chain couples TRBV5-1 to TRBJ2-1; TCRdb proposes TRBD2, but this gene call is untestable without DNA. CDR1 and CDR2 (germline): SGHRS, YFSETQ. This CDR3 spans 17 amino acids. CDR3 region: CASSLEPPAGVYNEQFF. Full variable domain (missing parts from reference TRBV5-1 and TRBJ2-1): KAGVTQTPRYLIKTRGQQVTLSCSPISGHRSVSWYQQTPGQGLQFLFEYFSETQRNKGNFPGRFSGRQFSNSRSEMNVSTLELGDSALYLCASSLEPPAGVYNEQFFGPGTRLTVL.

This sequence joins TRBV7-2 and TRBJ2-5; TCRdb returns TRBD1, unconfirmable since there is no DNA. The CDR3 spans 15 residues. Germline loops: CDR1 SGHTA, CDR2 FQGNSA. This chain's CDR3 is CASSLDRDPWKTQYF.

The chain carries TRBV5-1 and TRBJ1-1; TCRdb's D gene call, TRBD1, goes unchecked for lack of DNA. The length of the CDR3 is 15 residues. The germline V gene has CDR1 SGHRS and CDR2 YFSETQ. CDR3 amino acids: CASSPPGTGTDEAFF.

The CDR3 region is CASSQDLDFSYEQYF. The chain is built from TRBV3-2 and TRBJ2-7. TRBV3-2 is tagged as a pseudogene. CDR3 length equals 15 residues.

The CDR3 reads CSVGGIPQETQYF. The rearrangement links TRBV29-1 to TRBJ2-5. Germline V CDR1 and CDR2: SQVTM, ANQGSEA. The CDR3 loop spans 13 amino acids.

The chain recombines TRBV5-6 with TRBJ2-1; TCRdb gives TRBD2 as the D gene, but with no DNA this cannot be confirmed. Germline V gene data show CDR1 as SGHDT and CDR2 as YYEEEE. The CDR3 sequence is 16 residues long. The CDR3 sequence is CASTPGEALIYNEQFF.

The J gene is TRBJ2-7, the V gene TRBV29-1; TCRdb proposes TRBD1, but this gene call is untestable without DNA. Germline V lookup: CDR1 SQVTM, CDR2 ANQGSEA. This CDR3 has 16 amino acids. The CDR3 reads CSVEGGPGTRDYEQYF.

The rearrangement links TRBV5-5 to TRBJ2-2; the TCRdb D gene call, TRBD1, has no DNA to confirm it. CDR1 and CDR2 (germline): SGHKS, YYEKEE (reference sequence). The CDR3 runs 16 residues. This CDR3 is CASSWPGQVDSGELFF.

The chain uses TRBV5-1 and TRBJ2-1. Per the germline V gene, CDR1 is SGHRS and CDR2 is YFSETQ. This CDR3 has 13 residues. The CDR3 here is CASSLDRMNEQFF.

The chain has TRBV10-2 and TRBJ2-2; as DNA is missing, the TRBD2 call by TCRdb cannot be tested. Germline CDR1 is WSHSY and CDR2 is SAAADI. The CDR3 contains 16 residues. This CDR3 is CASSDRGWGDTGELFF.

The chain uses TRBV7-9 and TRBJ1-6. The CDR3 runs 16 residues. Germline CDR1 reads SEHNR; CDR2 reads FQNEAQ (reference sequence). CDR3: CASSLVVTGLNSPLHF.